Detailed here is one TCR beta chain. Authors' data handling: Amplified reference gene primers provided the basis for estimating nucleated cell counts. The table came from immunoSEQ multiplex PCR; TCRdb's copy has only in-frame clones and leaves some out. Clonal size and the V and J genes are those of that table, whereas D and trimming came from the DNA. The repertoire holds around 150,000 clones, with approximately 95% as singletons. This entry is derived from a study of blood T cell repertoires in COVID-19. The CDR3 contains 13 residues. Germline V lookup: CDR1 SGHNT, CDR2 YENEEA. V lost 2 bases to trimming and J lost 4 bases, with 7 bases between them.

The rearrangement uses TRBV11-3 and TRBJ2-3; no firm D call. The sequenced material came from peripheral blood. This receptor was taken from a woman aged 55-70 years with COVID-19, enrolled during active disease. Written as DNA, the CDR3 is TGTGCCAGCAGCTTAAATTATGCAGATACGCAGTATTTT. The encoded protein is CASSLNYADTQYF.